The 16 T cell receptor beta chains below come from one sample, sequenced in a study of Tregs in tolerant kidney transplant recipients. Measured with immunoSEQ multiplex PCR; TCRdb has only the in-frame clones, and not every one. The sample shows 15,000 to 18,000 clones, approximately 90% of them seen only once. The sample taken for sequencing was CD8+ T cells from blood. These receptors all come from a human donor in good health.

The genes are TRBV11-2 and TRBJ2-1, with D unresolved. V gave up 8 bases and J gave up 9 bases, with 20 bases separating them. Germline lookup yields CDR1 SGHAT and CDR2 FQNNGV. This CDR3 comprises 14 residues. This CDR3 reads CASQGPPRNSEQFF. The CDR3 nucleotides are TGTGCCAGCCAAGGACCCCCTCGAAACAGTGAGCAGTTCTTC.

The CDR3 sequence is CASSKGRGAPRNSPLHF. The DNA for the CDR3 is TGTGCCAGCAGCAAAGGCAGGGGGGCGCCCCGAAATTCACCCCTCCACTTT. The V gene is TRBV7-8, the J gene TRBJ1-6; 7 bases line up with TRBD1. The CDR3 contains 17 residues. V lost 5 bases to trimming and J lost 7 bases; unmatched junction nucleotides: 14. CDR1 and CDR2 from the germline V gene are SGHVS and FQNEAQ.

This chain links TRBV28 with TRBJ2-2, with 9 bases identical to TRBD1. The CDR3 contains 14 residues. Per germline, CDR1 MDHEN and CDR2 SYDVKM. V shed 6 bases and J 7 bases; nucleotides not matched to a gene: 6. The chain's CDR3 is CASSLQGAGGELFF. Written as DNA, the CDR3 is TGTGCCAGCAGCCTACAGGGGGCTGGCGGGGAGCTGTTTTTT.

This clone is large. The chain recombines TRBV7-8 with TRBJ1-2, with unresolved D. V gave up 1 base and J gave up 2 bases, with 11 bases separating them. The CDR3 consists of 15 residues. The germline V gene has CDR1 SGHVS and CDR2 FQNEAQ. The CDR3 DNA reads as TGTGCCAGCAGCTTAGACGAGGCCGGCAACTATGGCTACACCTTC. Translating gives CASSLDEAGNYGYTF.

J is TRBJ2-5 and V is TRBV7-2; tentatively, D is TRBD2 (6 bases). V lost 1 base to trimming and J lost 12 bases, with 15 bases between them. This CDR3 region has 13 residues. Germline assignment: CDR1 SGHTA and CDR2 FQGNSA. For the CDR3, the DNA is TGTGCCAGCAGCTTAGGAGGGCGTCCTAGCGAGTACTTC. As protein: CASSLGGRPSEYF. Drawing the rest from reference TRBV7-2 and TRBJ2-5, the complete variable domain is GAGVSQSPSNKVTEKGKDVELRCDPISGHTALYWYRQSLGQGLEFLIYFQGNSAPDKSGLPSDRFSAERTGGSVSTLTIQRTQQEDSAVYLCASSLGGRPSEYFGPGTRLLVL.

The chain uses TRBV7-9 and TRBJ2-3; 10 nucleotides match TRBD1. Germline CDR1 and CDR2: SEHNR and FQNEAQ (reference sequence). J was trimmed by 0 bases and V by 5 bases; bases with no gene match: 5. The CDR3 contains 16 residues. The CDR3 here is CASSDRQGASTDTQYF. DNA of the CDR3: TGTGCCAGCAGCGATAGACAGGGGGCCAGCACAGATACGCAGTATTTT.

The chain recombines TRBV5-6 with TRBJ2-7, with a tentative D call TRBD2 (5 bases). Germline V gene sequence: CDR1 SGHDT, CDR2 YYEEEE. The CDR3 runs to 14 residues. Trimming took 2 bases from V and 2 from J, leaving 11 bases between them. In DNA form, the CDR3 reads TGTGCCAGCAGCTTTCCGGGAATGACCTACGAGCAGTACTTC. The encoded protein is CASSFPGMTYEQYF.

For the CDR3, the DNA is TGTGCCTCAAACACTCGGGGGGAAAGGGTGTCCTACAATGAGCAGTTCTTC. Protein: CASNTRGERVSYNEQFF. The rearrangement joins TRBV30 to TRBJ2-1, with TRBD2 identical over 7 bases. This CDR3 has 17 amino acids. The ends lost 7 bases at V and 1 base at J; junction bases unmatched: 16. Germline CDR1 GTSNPN, CDR2 SVGIG (reference sequence).

This chain uses TRBV27 with TRBJ1-1; D ambiguous. The CDR3 runs 13 residues. Germline V gene sequence: CDR1 MNHEY, CDR2 SMNVEV (reference sequence). V was trimmed by 1 base and J by 3 bases, leaving 6 bases between them. The CDR3 here is CASSLWSDTEAFF. The CDR3 DNA follows: TGTGCCAGCAGTTTATGGTCGGACACTGAAGCTTTCTTT.

The V and J genes are TRBV2 and TRBJ1-2; the D gene is possibly TRBD1 (5 bases). V was trimmed by 6 bases and J by 5 bases, leaving 13 bases between them. Per the germline V gene, CDR1 is SNHLY and CDR2 is FYNNEI. The CDR3 has 13 amino acids. The CDR3 nucleotides are TGTGCCAGCAGGGACGGTGGGGGGTATGGCTACACCTTC. It is translated as CASRDGGGYGYTF.

The chain couples TRBV7-9 to TRBJ1-6, with D maybe TRBD1 (6 bases). The germline V gene has CDR1 SEHNR and CDR2 FQNEAQ (reference sequence). The CDR3 is 15 amino acids. The ends were cut back, 3 bases at V and 9 bases at J, with 15 bases in the middle. The CDR3 DNA sequence: TGTGCCAGCAGCTTGATCCACGAGGGGGGTTCACCCCTCCACTTT. Translation gives CASSLIHEGGSPLHF.

This chain links TRBV19 with TRBJ1-1; D is ambiguous. Trimming removed 7 bases from V and 0 bases from J, with 9 bases in between. The CDR3 spans 13 residues. Looked up from germline, CDR1 is LNHDA and CDR2 is SQIVND (reference sequence). DNA for the CDR3: TGTGCCAGTACCAAAGCTGTGAACACTGAAGCTTTCTTT. Translated, it gives CASTKAVNTEAFF. Combining the CDR3 with reference TRBV19 and TRBJ1-1 gives the whole variable domain DGGITQSPKYLFRKEGQNVTLSCEQNLNHDAMYWYRQDPGQGLRLIYYSQIVNDFQKGDIAEGYSVSREKKESFPLTVTSAQKNPTAFYLCASTKAVNTEAFFGQGTRLTVV.

The CDR3 DNA is TGTGCCAGCAGCCCGACAGGGGGCGCGAACTATGGCTACACCTTC. Protein sequence: CASSPTGGANYGYTF. V usage is TRBV5-5 and J usage is TRBJ1-2, with 10 bases lining up with TRBD1. V shed 4 bases, J shed 2 bases, and the junction held 5 bases outside the gene matches. The CDR3 runs to 15 residues. CDR1 and CDR2 from the germline V gene are SGHKS and YYEKEE (reference sequence).

The V and J genes are TRBV4-1 and TRBJ1-1; 7 bases fit TRBD1. Germline loops: CDR1 MGHRA, CDR2 YSYEKL. The CDR3 is made up of 13 amino acids. V was pared by 0 bases and J by 9 bases, with 4 bases of the junction left unmatched. The CDR3 region has the DNA TGCGCCAGCAGCCAAGATTTGAGGGGGCAAGCTTTCTTT. Protein: CASSQDLRGQAFF.

This chain connects TRBV6-1 to TRBJ2-2, with D unclear. V dropped 4 bases and J dropped 5 bases, with 11 bases sitting between them. Looked up from germline, CDR1 is MNHNS and CDR2 is SASEGT. The CDR3 has 14 residues. Here the CDR3 DNA reads TGTGCCAGCAGTGGCGACCTGAGTACCGGGGAGCTGTTTTTT. Residues: CASSGDLSTGELFF.

Only one count was recorded for this clone. This rearrangement joins TRBV7-2 to TRBJ2-7; TRBD1 agrees at 7 bases. The ends lost 3 bases at V and 0 bases at J; junction bases unmatched: 8. The CDR3 runs 16 residues. Germline CDR1 reads SGHTA; CDR2 reads FQGNSA. The CDR3: CASSLDHRDSSYEQYF. The CDR3 coding sequence is TGTGCCAGCAGCTTGGATCACCGGGACAGCTCCTACGAGCAGTACTTC.